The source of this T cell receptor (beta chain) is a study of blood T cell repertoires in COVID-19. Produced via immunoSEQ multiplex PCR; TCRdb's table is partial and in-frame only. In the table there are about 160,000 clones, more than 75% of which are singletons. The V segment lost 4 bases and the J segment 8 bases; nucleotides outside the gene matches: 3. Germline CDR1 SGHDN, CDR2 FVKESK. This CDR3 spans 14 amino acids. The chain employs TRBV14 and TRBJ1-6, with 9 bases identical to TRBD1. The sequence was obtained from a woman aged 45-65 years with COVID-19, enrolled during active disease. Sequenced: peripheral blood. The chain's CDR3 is CASSRRTGDSPLHF. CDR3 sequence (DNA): TGTGCCAGCAGCCGCCGGACAGGGGATTCACCCCTCCACTTT.